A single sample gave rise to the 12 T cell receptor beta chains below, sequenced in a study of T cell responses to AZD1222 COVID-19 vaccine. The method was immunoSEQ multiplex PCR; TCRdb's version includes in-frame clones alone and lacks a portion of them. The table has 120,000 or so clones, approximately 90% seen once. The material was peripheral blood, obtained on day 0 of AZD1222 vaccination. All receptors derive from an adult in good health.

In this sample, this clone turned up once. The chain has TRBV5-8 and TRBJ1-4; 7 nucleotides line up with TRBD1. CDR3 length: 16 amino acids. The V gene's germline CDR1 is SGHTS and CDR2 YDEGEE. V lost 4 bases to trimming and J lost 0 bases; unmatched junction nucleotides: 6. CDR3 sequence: CASSPGQAPTNEKLFF. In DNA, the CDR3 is TGTGCCAGCAGCCCCGGACAGGCCCCAACTAATGAAAAACTGTTTTTT.

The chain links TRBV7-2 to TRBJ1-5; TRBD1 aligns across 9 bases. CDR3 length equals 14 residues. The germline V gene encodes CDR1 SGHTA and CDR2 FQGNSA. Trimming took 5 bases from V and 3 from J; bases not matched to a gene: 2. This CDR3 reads CASSRTGDNQPQHF. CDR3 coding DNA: TGTGCCAGCAGCCGGACAGGGGACAATCAGCCCCAGCATTTT. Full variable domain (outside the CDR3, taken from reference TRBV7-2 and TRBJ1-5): GAGVSQSPSNKVTEKGKDVELRCDPISGHTALYWYRQSLGQGLEFLIYFQGNSAPDKSGLPSDRFSAERTGGSVSTLTIQRTQQEDSAVYLCASSRTGDNQPQHFGDGTRLSIL.

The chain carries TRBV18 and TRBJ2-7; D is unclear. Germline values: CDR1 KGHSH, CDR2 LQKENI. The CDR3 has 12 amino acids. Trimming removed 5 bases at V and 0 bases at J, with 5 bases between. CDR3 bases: TGTGCCAGCTCAGGGGACTCCTACGAGCAGTACTTC. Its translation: CASSGDSYEQYF.

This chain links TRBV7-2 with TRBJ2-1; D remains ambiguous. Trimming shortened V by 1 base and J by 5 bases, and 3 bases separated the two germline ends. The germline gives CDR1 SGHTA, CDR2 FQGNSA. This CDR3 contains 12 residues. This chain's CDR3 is CASSLVDNEQFF. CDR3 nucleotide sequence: TGTGCCAGCAGCTTAGTCGACAATGAGCAGTTCTTC.

The CDR3 nucleotides read TGCAGCGTGGAACAGGGTGGCGGCTACACCTTC. Amino acids: CSVEQGGGYTF. The chain uses TRBV29-1 and TRBJ1-2; TRBD1 is a possible D gene (6 bases). The CDR3 covers 11 residues. Germline loops: CDR1 SQVTM, CDR2 ANQGSEA. V was shortened by 6 bases and J by 8 bases, with 13 bases between the two germline ends.

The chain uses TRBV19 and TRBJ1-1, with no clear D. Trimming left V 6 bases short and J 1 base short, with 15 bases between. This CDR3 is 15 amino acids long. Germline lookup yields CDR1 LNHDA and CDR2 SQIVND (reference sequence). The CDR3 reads CASSVASKGNTEAFF. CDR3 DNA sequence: TGTGCCAGTAGCGTGGCATCTAAGGGGAACACTGAAGCTTTCTTT. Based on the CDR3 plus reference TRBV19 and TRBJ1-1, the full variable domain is DGGITQSPKYLFRKEGQNVTLSCEQNLNHDAMYWYRQDPGQGLRLIYYSQIVNDFQKGDIAEGYSVSREKKESFPLTVTSAQKNPTAFYLCASSVASKGNTEAFFGQGTRLTVV.

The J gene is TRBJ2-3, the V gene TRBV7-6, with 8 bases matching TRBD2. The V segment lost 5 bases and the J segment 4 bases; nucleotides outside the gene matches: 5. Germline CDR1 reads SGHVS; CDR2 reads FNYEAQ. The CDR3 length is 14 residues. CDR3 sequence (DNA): TGTGCCAGCAGCGAGCGGGGGAGGTCAGATACGCAGTATTTT. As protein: CASSERGRSDTQYF.

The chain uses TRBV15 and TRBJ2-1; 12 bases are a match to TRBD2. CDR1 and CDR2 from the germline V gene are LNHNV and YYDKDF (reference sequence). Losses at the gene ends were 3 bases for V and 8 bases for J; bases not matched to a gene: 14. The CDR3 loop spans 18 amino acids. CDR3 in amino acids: CATSRDFGASGGADEQFF. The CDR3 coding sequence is TGTGCCACCAGCAGGGACTTCGGAGCTAGCGGGGGGGCCGATGAGCAGTTCTTC.

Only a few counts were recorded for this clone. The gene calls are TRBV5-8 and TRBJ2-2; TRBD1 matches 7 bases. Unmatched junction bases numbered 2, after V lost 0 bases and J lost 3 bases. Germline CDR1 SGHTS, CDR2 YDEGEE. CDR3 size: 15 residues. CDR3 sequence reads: CASSLGRGYTGELFF. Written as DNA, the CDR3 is TGTGCCAGCAGCTTGGGCAGGGGGTACACCGGGGAGCTGTTTTTT.

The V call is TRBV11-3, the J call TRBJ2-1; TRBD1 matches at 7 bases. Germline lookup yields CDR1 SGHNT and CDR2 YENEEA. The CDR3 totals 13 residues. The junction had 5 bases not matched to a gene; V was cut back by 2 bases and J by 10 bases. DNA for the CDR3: TGTGCCAGCAGCTTATGGGACAGTGAAGAGCAGTTCTTC. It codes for CASSLWDSEEQFF.

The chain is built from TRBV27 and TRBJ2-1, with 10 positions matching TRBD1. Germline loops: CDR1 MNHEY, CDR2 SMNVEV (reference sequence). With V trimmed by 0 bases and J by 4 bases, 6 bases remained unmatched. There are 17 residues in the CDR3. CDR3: CASSLSAPGQGYNEQFF. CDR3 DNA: TGTGCCAGCAGTTTATCGGCCCCGGGACAGGGGTACAATGAGCAGTTCTTC.

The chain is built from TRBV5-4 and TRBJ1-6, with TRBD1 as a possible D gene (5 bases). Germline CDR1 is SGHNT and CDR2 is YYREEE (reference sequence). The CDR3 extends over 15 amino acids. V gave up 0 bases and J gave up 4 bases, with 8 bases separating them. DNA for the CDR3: TGTGCCAGCAGCTTGGGGGGGGAATATAATTCACCCCTCCACTTT. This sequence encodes CASSLGGEYNSPLHF.